These T cell receptor beta chains were read from a single sample in a study of response to subunit inactivated influenza vaccine. From the RT-PCR reads, TCRdb called clonotypes with MiXCR, one entry per CDR3 protein. The table includes 650,000 to 800,000 distinct CDR3 sequences, roughly 14% detected once. Sequenced material: PBMCs from blood, taken about 14 days before vaccination. Receptor source: a man between 45 and 60 years old who received an inactivated influenza vaccine. The CDR3 runs from the conserved cysteine through the conserved F or W. D genes are given only for firm matches. Clone sizes are given selectively: once, few, many, or a class where the clone is expanded.

cdr3_aa cdr3_nt clone_size v_call d_call j_call
CASSQVGQGSHRELFF TGTGCCAGCAGCCAAGTTGGACAGGGGTCGCACCGGGAGCTGTTTTTT many TRBV4-2 TRBD1 TRBJ2-2
CASSPPSWDLATDTQYF TGTGCCAGCTCACCACCTTCATGGGACTTGGCCACAGATACGCAGTATTTT few TRBV18 NA TRBJ2-3
CASSPGGWVTGELFF TGTGCCAGCAGCCCAGGGGGTTGGGTCACCGGGGAGCTGTTTTTT NA TRBV6-1 TRBD1 TRBJ2-2
CASSSFQGNTGELFF TGCGCCAGCAGCTCATTTCAGGGGAATACCGGGGAGCTGTTTTTT many TRBV5-1 NA TRBJ2-2
CATSSRLDRGGTGELFF TGTGCCACCAGCTCCCGACTAGACAGGGGAGGAACCGGGGAGCTGTTTTTT NA TRBV15 TRBD1 TRBJ2-2
CASSVRGGTSTDTQYF TGTGCCAGCAGTGTCAGGGGGGGAACTAGCACAGATACGCAGTATTTT NA TRBV12-3/TRBV12-4 NA TRBJ2-3
CASSDSNWQGNQPQHF TGTGCCAGCAGTGACTCGAATTGGCAGGGTAATCAGCCCCAGCATTTT few TRBV6-4 NA TRBJ1-5
CASSVDRNYGYTF TGTGCCAGCAGCGTCGACAGGAACTATGGCTACACCTTC many TRBV9 NA TRBJ1-2
CASSPLDGFSEAFF TGTGCCAGCAGTCCTCTCGACGGTTTCTCAGAAGCTTTCTTT many TRBV12-3/TRBV12-4 NA TRBJ1-1
CASSESRLAGAGTDTQYF TGCGCCAGCAGTGAGTCGCGGCTAGCGGGGGCTGGCACAGATACGCAGTATTTT few TRBV10-2 TRBD2 TRBJ2-3
CASSLEQGNSPLHF TGTGCCAGCAGCTTAGAACAGGGTAATTCACCCCTCCACTTT few TRBV7-9 NA TRBJ1-6
CASSQAIGQGVNIQYF TGCGCCAGCAGCCAGGCCATCGGACAGGGCGTGAACATTCAGTACTTC few TRBV4-3 TRBD1 TRBJ2-4
CASSSFTLGYNQPQHF TGTGCCAGCAGTTCCTTCACCCTCGGTTACAATCAGCCCCAGCATTTT NA TRBV6-2/TRBV6-3 NA TRBJ1-5
CASSLAGGDPLHF TGCGCCAGCAGCTTGGCAGGGGGCGATCCCCTCCACTTT NA TRBV5-1 TRBD1 TRBJ1-6
CASSQESTGGPNNEQFF TGCGCCAGCAGCCAAGAGAGTACGGGGGGCCCTAACAATGAGCAGTTCTTC few TRBV4-3 NA TRBJ2-1
CASSRDLITEAFF TGTGCCAGCAGCCGGGACCTTATCACTGAAGCTTTCTTT NA TRBV4-2 NA TRBJ1-1
CASSQVAQGASPQHF TGCGCCAGCAGCCAAGTAGCACAGGGAGCAAGCCCCCAGCATTTT NA TRBV4-1 NA TRBJ1-5
CASSLGPGRISNQPQHF TGTGCCAGCAGCTTAGGCCCTGGACGGATTAGCAATCAGCCCCAGCATTTT once TRBV7-2 NA TRBJ1-5
CASSRDGGANTEAFF TGTGCCAGCAGCCGAGACGGAGGGGCCAACACTGAAGCTTTCTTT once TRBV3-1 NA TRBJ1-1
CASSLGTSGENYEQYF TGTGCCAGCAGCTTAGGCACTAGCGGGGAAAACTACGAGCAGTACTTC NA TRBV7-9 TRBD2 TRBJ2-7
CASSLLRVNTEAFF TGTGCCAGCAGTTTACTCCGGGTGAACACTGAAGCTTTCTTT NA TRBV28 NA TRBJ1-1
CASTLGGGRFSTDTQYF TGTGCCAGCACCCTGGGGGGGGGGCGGTTTAGCACAGATACGCAGTATTTT NA TRBV7-8 NA TRBJ2-3
CASSLQGATTEAFF TGTGCCAGCAGCTTACAGGGGGCCACCACTGAAGCTTTCTTT few TRBV7-9 TRBD1 TRBJ1-1
CASSLSQGNNEQFF TGCGCCAGCAGCTTAAGTCAGGGTAACAATGAGCAGTTCTTC many TRBV5-1 NA TRBJ2-1
CASSSTRETEAFF TGTGCCAGCAGCTCTACACGGGAGACTGAAGCTTTCTTT NA TRBV7-2 NA TRBJ1-1
CASSLWTAGTPLHF TGCGCCAGCAGCCTCTGGACAGCAGGCACACCCCTCCACTTT many TRBV5-1 NA TRBJ1-6
CASSLIRFEQYF TGTGCCAGCAGCTTAATTCGGTTCGAGCAGTACTTC NA TRBV7-9 NA TRBJ2-7
CASSPGRDSYNEQFF TGCGCCAGCAGCCCGGGACGGGATTCCTACAATGAGCAGTTCTTC NA TRBV4-1 NA TRBJ2-1
CASSYLGLAGETQYF TGTGCCAGCAGCTACCTGGGACTAGCGGGTGAGACCCAGTACTTC few TRBV5-6 TRBD2 TRBJ2-5
CASSLMGLAGLGEQFF TGTGCCAGCAGTTTAATGGGACTAGCGGGATTGGGAGAGCAGTTCTTC few TRBV28 TRBD2 TRBJ2-1
CASRLGGPSYEQYF TGTGCCAGCAGGCTTGGCGGGCCCTCCTACGAGCAGTACTTC NA TRBV12-3/TRBV12-4 NA TRBJ2-7
CASSLTGDSDGYTF TGCGCCAGCAGCCTAACAGGGGATTCCGATGGCTACACCTTC many TRBV5-1 TRBD1 TRBJ1-2
CASGLPAGFGSYEQYF TGTGCTAGTGGTTTGCCGGCAGGGTTTGGGTCCTACGAGCAGTACTTC NA TRBV12-5 NA TRBJ2-7
CASSSVGAPNNEQFF TGTGCCAGCAGTTCGGTAGGGGCACCTAACAATGAGCAGTTCTTC few TRBV7-2 NA TRBJ2-1
CASSDDIRQGKSYEQYF TGTGCCAGCAGTGACGATATTCGACAGGGGAAGTCCTACGAGCAGTACTTC few TRBV6-1 TRBD1 TRBJ2-7
CASSLTGFGVYNEQFF TGTGCCAGCAGTTTAACGGGCTTCGGGGTTTACAATGAGCAGTTCTTC NA TRBV28 NA TRBJ2-1
CASSAHLWGTGADEQFF TGTGCCAGCAGCGCCCACCTCTGGGGGACAGGGGCCGATGAGCAGTTCTTC NA TRBV7-9 TRBD1 TRBJ2-1
CASSQGPAGETDTQYF TGTGCCAGCAGCCAAGGCCCAGCGGGGGAGACAGATACGCAGTATTTT NA TRBV4-2 TRBD2 TRBJ2-3